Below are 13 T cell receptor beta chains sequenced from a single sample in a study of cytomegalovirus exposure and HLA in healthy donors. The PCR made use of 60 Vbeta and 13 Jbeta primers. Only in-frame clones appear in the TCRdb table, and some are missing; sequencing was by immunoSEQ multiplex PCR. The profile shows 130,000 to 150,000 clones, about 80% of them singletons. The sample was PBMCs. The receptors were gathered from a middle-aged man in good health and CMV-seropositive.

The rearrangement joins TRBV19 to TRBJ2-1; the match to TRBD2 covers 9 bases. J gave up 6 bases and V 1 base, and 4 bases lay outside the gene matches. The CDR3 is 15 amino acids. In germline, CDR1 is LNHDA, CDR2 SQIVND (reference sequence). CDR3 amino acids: CASSIGRTSANEQFF. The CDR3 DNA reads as TGTGCCAGTAGTATAGGTCGGACTAGCGCCAATGAGCAGTTCTTC. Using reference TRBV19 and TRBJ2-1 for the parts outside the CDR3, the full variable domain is DGGITQSPKYLFRKEGQNVTLSCEQNLNHDAMYWYRQDPGQGLRLIYYSQIVNDFQKGDIAEGYSVSREKKESFPLTVTSAQKNPTAFYLCASSIGRTSANEQFFGPGTRLTVL.

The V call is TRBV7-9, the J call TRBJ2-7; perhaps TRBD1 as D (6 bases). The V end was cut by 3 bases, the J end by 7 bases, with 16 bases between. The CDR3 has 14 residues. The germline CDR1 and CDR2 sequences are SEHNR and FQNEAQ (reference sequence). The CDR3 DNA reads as TGTGCCAGCAGCTTTGGGGCAGGGGCCGTTGAGCAGTACTTC. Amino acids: CASSFGAGAVEQYF.

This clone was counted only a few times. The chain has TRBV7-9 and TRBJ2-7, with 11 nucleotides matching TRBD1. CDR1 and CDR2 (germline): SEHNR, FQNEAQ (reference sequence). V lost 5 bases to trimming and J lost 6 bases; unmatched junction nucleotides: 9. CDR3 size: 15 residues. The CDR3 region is CASSPPGQGVVEQYF. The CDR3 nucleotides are TGTGCCAGCAGCCCCCCGGGACAGGGGGTCGTCGAGCAGTACTTC. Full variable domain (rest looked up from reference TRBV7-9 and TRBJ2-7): DTGVSQNPRHKITKRGQNVTFRCDPISEHNRLYWYRQTLGQGPEFLTYFQNEAQLEKSRLLSDRFSAERPKGSFSTLEIQRTEQGDSAMYLCASSPPGQGVVEQYFGPGTRLTVT.

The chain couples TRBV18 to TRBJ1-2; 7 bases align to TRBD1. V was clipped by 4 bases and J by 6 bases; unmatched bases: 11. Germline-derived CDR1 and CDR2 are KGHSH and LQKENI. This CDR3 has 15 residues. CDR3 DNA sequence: TGTGCCAGCTCACGTCTCCTCAGGGGGGAAGATGGCTACACCTTC. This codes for CASSRLLRGEDGYTF.

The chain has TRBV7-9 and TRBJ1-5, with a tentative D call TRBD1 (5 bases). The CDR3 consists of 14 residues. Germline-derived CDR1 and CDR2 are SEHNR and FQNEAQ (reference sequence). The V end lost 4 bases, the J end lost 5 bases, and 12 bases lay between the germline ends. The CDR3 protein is CASSSPGFDQPQHF. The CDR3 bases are TGTGCCAGCAGCTCCCCAGGGTTTGATCAGCCCCAGCATTTT.

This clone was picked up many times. CDR3 coding DNA: TGTGCCAGCAGCGAGGGAGTTGGGAACACTGAAGCTTTCTTT. It yields the protein CASSEGVGNTEAFF. V usage is TRBV9 and J usage is TRBJ1-1; D not certain. Germline V gene data show CDR1 as SGDLS and CDR2 as YYNGEE. The CDR3 is made up of 14 amino acids. Trimming pared 3 bases from V and 1 base from J, leaving 10 bases between.

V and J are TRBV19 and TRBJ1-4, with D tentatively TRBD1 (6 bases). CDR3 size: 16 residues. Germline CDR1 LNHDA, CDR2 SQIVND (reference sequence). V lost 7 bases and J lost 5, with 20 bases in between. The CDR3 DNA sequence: TGTGCCAGTACCGAACCTTCAGGGACAATCAATGAAAAACTGTTTTTT. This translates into CASTEPSGTINEKLFF. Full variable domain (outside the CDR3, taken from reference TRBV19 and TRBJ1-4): DGGITQSPKYLFRKEGQNVTLSCEQNLNHDAMYWYRQDPGQGLRLIYYSQIVNDFQKGDIAEGYSVSREKKESFPLTVTSAQKNPTAFYLCASTEPSGTINEKLFFGSGTQLSVL.

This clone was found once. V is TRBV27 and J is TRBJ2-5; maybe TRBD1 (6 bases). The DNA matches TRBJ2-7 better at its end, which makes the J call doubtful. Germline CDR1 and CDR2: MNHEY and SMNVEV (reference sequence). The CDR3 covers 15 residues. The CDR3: CASSLGAGAIYEQYF. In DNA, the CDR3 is TGTGCCAGCAGTTTAGGGGCAGGGGCTATCTACGAGCAGTACTTC.

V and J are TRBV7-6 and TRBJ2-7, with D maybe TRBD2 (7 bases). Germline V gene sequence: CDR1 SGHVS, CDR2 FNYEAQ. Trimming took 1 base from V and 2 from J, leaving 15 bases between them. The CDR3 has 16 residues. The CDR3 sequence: CASSLEGGQGPYEQYF. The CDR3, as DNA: TGTGCCAGCAGCTTAGAGGGGGGGCAGGGGCCCTACGAGCAGTACTTC. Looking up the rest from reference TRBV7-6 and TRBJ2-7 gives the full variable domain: GAGVSQSPRYKVTKRGQDVALRCDPISGHVSLYWYRQALGQGPEFLTYFNYEAQQDKSGLPNDRFSAERPEGSISTLTIQRTEQRDSAMYRCASSLEGGQGPYEQYFGPGTRLTVT.

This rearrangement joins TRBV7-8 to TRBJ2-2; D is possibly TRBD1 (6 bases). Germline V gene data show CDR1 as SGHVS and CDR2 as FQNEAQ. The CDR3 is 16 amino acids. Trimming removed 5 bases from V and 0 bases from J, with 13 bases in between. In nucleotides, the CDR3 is TGTGCCAGCAGCACAATACAGGGACCGAACACCGGGGAGCTGTTTTTT. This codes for CASSTIQGPNTGELFF.

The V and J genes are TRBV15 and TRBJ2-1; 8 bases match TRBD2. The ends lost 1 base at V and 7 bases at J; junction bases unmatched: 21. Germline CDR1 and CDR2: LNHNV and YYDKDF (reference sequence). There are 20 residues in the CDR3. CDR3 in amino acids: CATSRGGRSTSGKAGNEQFF. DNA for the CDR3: TGTGCCACCAGCAGAGGGGGAAGGTCTACTAGCGGAAAGGCGGGAAATGAGCAGTTCTTC. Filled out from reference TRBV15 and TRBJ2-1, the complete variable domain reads DAMVIQNPRYQVTQFGKPVTLSCSQTLNHNVMYWYQQKSSQAPKLLFHYYDKDFNNEADTPDNFQSRRPNTSFCFLDIRSPGLGDTAMYLCATSRGGRSTSGKAGNEQFFGPGTRLTVL.

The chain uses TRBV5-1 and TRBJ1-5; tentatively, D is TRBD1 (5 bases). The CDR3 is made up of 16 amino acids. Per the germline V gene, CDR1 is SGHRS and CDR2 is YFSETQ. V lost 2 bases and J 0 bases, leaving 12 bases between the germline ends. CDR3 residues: CASSLGAGDSNQPQHF. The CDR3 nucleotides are TGCGCCAGCAGCTTAGGGGCAGGAGATAGCAATCAGCCCCAGCATTTT.

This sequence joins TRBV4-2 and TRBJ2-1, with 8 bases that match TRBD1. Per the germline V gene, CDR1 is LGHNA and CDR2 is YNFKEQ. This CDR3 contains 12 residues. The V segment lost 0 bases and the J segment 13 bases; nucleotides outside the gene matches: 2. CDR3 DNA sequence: TGTGCCAGCAGCCAAGAGGGGACAGGTCAGTTCTTC. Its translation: CASSQEGTGQFF.